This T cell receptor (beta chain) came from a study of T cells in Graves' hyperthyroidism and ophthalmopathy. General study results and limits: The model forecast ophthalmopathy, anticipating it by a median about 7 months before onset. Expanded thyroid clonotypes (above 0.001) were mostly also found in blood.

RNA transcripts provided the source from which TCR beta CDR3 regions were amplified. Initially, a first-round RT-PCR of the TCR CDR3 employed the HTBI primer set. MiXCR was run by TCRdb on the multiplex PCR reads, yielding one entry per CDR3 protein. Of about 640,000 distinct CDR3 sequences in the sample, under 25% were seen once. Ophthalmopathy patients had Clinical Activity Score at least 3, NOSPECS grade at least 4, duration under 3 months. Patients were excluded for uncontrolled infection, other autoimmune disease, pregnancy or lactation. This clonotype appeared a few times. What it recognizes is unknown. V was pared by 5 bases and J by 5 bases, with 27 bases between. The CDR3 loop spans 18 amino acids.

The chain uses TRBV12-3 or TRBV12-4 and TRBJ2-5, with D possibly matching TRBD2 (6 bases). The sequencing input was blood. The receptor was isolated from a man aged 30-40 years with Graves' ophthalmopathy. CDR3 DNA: TGTGCCAGCAGTACAATAGGACCAACCTCCTTAAGCGGGGAGACCCAGTACTTC. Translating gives CASSTIGPTSLSGETQYF.